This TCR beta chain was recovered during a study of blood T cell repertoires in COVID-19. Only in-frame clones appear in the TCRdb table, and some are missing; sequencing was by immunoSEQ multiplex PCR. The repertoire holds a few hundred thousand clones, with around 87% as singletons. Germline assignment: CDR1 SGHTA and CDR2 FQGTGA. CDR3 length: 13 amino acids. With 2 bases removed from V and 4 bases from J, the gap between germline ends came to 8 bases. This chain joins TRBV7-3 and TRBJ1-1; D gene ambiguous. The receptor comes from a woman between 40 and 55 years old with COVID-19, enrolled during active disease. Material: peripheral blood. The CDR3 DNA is TGTGCCAGCAGCTTAGCGGAGGGCACTGAAGCTTTCTTT. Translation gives CASSLAEGTEAFF. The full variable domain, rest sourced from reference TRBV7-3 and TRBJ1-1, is GAGVSQTPSNKVTEKGKYVELRCDPISGHTALYWYRQSLGQGPEFLIYFQGTGAADDSGLPNDRFFAVRPEGSVSTLKIQRTERGDSAVYLCASSLAEGTEAFFGQGTRLTVV.